A selection of T cell receptor beta chains follows, all from one sample in a study of cytomegalovirus exposure and HLA in healthy donors. TCRdb's table, derived via immunoSEQ multiplex PCR, lists solely in-frame clones and lacks some. The sample has roughly 220,000 clones, around nine tenths seen once. The source material was PBMCs. These receptors all come from a woman under 30 in good health and CMV-seronegative. The CDR3 runs from the conserved cysteine through the conserved F or W. A D gene is named only where the DNA matches it firmly.

. | TRBJ1-5 | TRBV5-1 | TGCGCCAGCAGCACGGGGGACAATCAGCCCCAGCATTTT | CASSTGDNQPQHF
. | TRBJ1-5 | TRBV5-1 | TGCGCCAGCCGCCGCGGGGAAAATCAGCCCCAGCATTTT | CASRRGENQPQHF
. | TRBJ1-4 | TRBV29-1 | TGCAGCGTTGAAGATCTGAGGAGTGTGTTTTTT | CSVEDLRSVFF
TRBD1 | TRBJ1-3 | TRBV27 | TGTGCCAGCACAAGGGACAGAACTGGAAACACCATATATTTT | CASTRDRTGNTIYF
TRBD2 | TRBJ2-7 | TRBV9 | TGTGCCAGCAGCCCCGAGGGGCGGGAGTGGTCCCCGGGCGAGCAGTACTTC | CASSPEGREWSPGEQYF
. | TRBJ2-5 | TRBV7-3 | TGTGCCAGCAGCTTGGGCAGTCTAGAGACCCAGTACTTC | CASSLGSLETQYF
. | TRBJ2-1 | TRBV5-1 | TGCGCCAGCAGCTTGGCCCGGCAGGCGGGGTTAGATGAGCAGTTCTTC | CASSLARQAGLDEQFF
TRBD1 | TRBJ2-6 | TRBV5-5 | TGTGCCAGCAGCTTGGCGTTCCGGACAGGGGTCACTGGGGCCAACGTCCTGACTTTC | CASSLAFRTGVTGANVLTF
. | TRBJ1-2 | TRBV28 | TGTGCCAGCAGTTTAGAGAAGCCGGTGGGCTACACCTTC | CASSLEKPVGYTF
TRBD1 | TRBJ1-1 | TRBV5-1 | TGCGCCAGCAGCCTCCCCCGACAGGGGATCACTGAAGCTTTCTTT | CASSLPRQGITEAFF
. | TRBJ2-7 | TRBV27 | TGTGCCAGCAGCCCCTCTCAGCTTAACAACGGGGAGCAGTACTTC | CASSPSQLNNGEQYF
TRBD1 | TRBJ2-1 | TRBV6-1 | TGTGCCAGCAGTGGGGGACAGGCAGATGAGCAGTTCTTC | CASSGGQADEQFF